These 5 T cell receptor beta chains originate from one sample sequenced in a study of blood T cells in healthy people across ages. It was with a sample-barcoded 5' primer and a J-beta primer mix that a second PCR of about 7 to 12 cycles was run. MiXCR was run by TCRdb on the 5' RACE reads, yielding one entry per CDR3 protein. Here the sample spans over 1.5 million distinct CDR3 sequences, less than 50% being singletons. Material for sequencing was blood. Every receptor here comes from a woman aged 35 to 49 in good health.

This chain connects TRBV20-1 to TRBJ2-7; 11 bases line up with TRBD2. Germline lookup yields CDR1 DFQATT and CDR2 SNEGSKA (reference sequence). The CDR3 totals 18 residues. After removal of 3 bases from V and 2 bases from J, the junction contained 15 bases not matched to a gene. CDR3 in amino acids: CSARGTTSGAPLPYEQYF. CDR3 nucleotide sequence: TGCAGTGCTAGGGGAACGACTAGCGGGGCACCATTACCCTACGAGCAGTACTTC.

Of note for this clonotype: At one end, the junction sequence differs from germline, possibly due to a read error. The CDR3 DNA sequence: TGCGCCGGCAGCCAAGGGGGGGCCAGGGATGAGCAGTTCTTC. This gives the protein CAGSQGGARDEQFF. The chain combines TRBV4-3 with TRBJ2-1, with D perhaps matching TRBD2 (7 bases). Germline-derived CDR1 and CDR2 are LGHNA and YSLEER. The CDR3 is 14 residues long.

The V gene is TRBV12-3 or TRBV12-4, the J gene TRBJ1-6; D is unresolved. The V and J ends lost 5 bases and 10 bases respectively, with 15 bases between them. The CDR3 has 14 amino acids. DNA for the CDR3: TGTGCCAGCAGTGGCCGTCTTCAGCGGTCACCCCTCCACTTT. Translated: CASSGRLQRSPLHF.

V is TRBV29-1 and J is TRBJ2-7, with 10 bases fitting TRBD1. Germline V CDR1 and CDR2: SQVTM, ANQGSEA. The CDR3 totals 12 residues. The V segment lost 6 bases and the J segment 5 bases; nucleotides outside the gene matches: 4. The CDR3, as DNA: TGCAGCGTCGGGACAGGGGTTGACGAGCAGTACTTC. Amino acid sequence: CSVGTGVDEQYF.

This clonotype was seen only a few times. The chain links TRBV4-1 to TRBJ1-2; D is ambiguous. V lost 1 base and J 7 bases, leaving 13 bases between the germline ends. The V gene's germline CDR1 is MGHRA and CDR2 YSYEKL. The CDR3 spans 14 residues. The CDR3 reads CASSQAEGSAGYTF. The DNA of the CDR3 is TGCGCCAGCAGCCAAGCGGAAGGGAGCGCTGGCTACACCTTC.